The TCR beta chain described here comes from a study of CDR3 diversity in severe acne. This clonotype was detected a few times. TCRdb fed the PCR reads into MiXCR, producing one record per CDR3 protein. Of fewer than 90,000 distinct CDR3 sequences in the sample, 45% to 55% are singletons; the top ten hold 13% to 15%. Germline V gene data show CDR1 as SQVTM and CDR2 as ANQGSEA. V was clipped by 4 bases and J by 5 bases, with 11 bases between them. The CDR3 runs 12 residues. The sequence came from a male donor in good health, without acne. Sequencing was done on a sample of blood. The genes are TRBV29-1 and TRBJ2-5; a possible D gene is TRBD1 (6 bases). CDR3 nucleotide sequence: TGCAGCGTTGGCAGGGGTGCGGAGACCCAGTACTTC. It encodes CSVGRGAETQYF.